One sample yielded the 27 T cell receptor beta chains listed below, sequenced in a study of cytomegalovirus exposure and HLA in healthy donors listed by TCRdb under 2017. Library preparation used the immunoSEQ multiplex PCR assay. For the multiplex PCR, a mixture combining 60 forward primers for TCR Vbeta segments and 13 reverse primers for TCR Jbeta segments was used. Sourced from immuneACCESS, this table was stored by TCRdb with only in-frame sequences that have V and J called. A share of the clones is absent; for the studies checked, an unresolved V gene accounts for under half, and the remainder has no known explanation. The sample has under 200,000 clones on record. The ten largest clonotypes hold 6.5% of the sample. Material for sequencing was PBMCs. Receptor source: a man in his thirties or forties in good health and CMV-seronegative.

About this clone: The sample holds other DNA sequences that translate to the same CDR3. The V and J genes are TRBV10-3 and TRBJ2-5; D is ambiguous. CDR3 length: 12 amino acids. The V end was cut by 0 bases, the J end by 5 bases, with 4 bases between. The germline V gene has CDR1 ENHRY and CDR2 SYGVKD. Here the CDR3 DNA reads TGTGCCATCAGTGAGTCGGAGGAGACCCAGTACTTC. This gives the protein CAISESEETQYF.

The CDR3 DNA follows: TGTGCCAGCAGCCCAGGGGTCAGGGTCCCCTATGGCTACACCTTC. It specifies CASSPGVRVPYGYTF. The chain couples TRBV7-9 to TRBJ1-2, with D possibly being TRBD1 (6 bases). Between the trimmed V and J ends, which lost 5 bases and 4 bases, there was a span of 17 bases. The germline CDR1 and CDR2 sequences are SEHNR and FQNEAQ (reference sequence). This CDR3 comprises 15 residues.

The chain links TRBV4-2 to TRBJ1-1; D may be TRBD1 (5 bases). This CDR3 spans 18 amino acids. Between the trimmed V and J ends, which lost 3 bases and 5 bases, there was a span of 25 bases. CDR1 LGHNA and CDR2 YNFKEQ come from the germline V gene. The CDR3 reads CASSQDELARVRRTEAFF. The CDR3 DNA reads as TGTGCCAGCAGCCAGGACGAACTGGCCAGGGTAAGAAGAACTGAAGCTTTCTTT.

The chain is built from TRBV2 and TRBJ2-2; 8 nucleotides match TRBD2. The V and J ends lost 8 bases and 2 bases, in that order; junction bases with no gene match: 7. Germline assignment: CDR1 SNHLY and CDR2 FYNNEI. The CDR3 totals 15 residues. CDR3 sequence (DNA): TGTGCCAGCGCCGGGCGGGGGGTAAACACCGGGGAGCTGTTTTTT. Protein product: CASAGRGVNTGELFF. The full variable domain, rest sourced from reference TRBV2 and TRBJ2-2, is EPEVTQTPSHQVTQMGQEVILRCVPISNHLYFYWYRQILGQKVEFLVSFYNNEISEKSEIFDDQFSVERPDGSNFTLKIRSTKLEDSAMYFCASAGRGVNTGELFFGEGSRLTVL.

V gene TRBV19 combines with J gene TRBJ2-7, with D perhaps matching TRBD2 (5 bases). CDR1 is LNHDA and CDR2 is SQIVND in the germline V gene (reference sequence). The V end was cut by 8 bases, the J end by 2 bases, with 13 bases between. This CDR3 region has 13 residues. The CDR3: CASSETGAYEQYF. CDR3 bases: TGTGCCAGTTCCGAGACCGGGGCCTACGAGCAGTACTTC.

CDR3 loop: CAARRDRPSEQYF. The CDR3 region has the DNA TGTGCCGCTAGGCGGGACAGACCGTCCGAGCAGTACTTC. V and J are TRBV30 and TRBJ2-5; a possible D gene is TRBD1 (7 bases). The J call could be wrong; TRBJ2-7 is a better fit for the DNA end. The germline CDR1 and CDR2 sequences are GTSNPN and SVGIG (reference sequence). The CDR3 runs to 13 residues.

V gene TRBV7-9 combines with J gene TRBJ2-1; perhaps TRBD2 as D (7 bases). The CDR3 sequence is 15 residues long. V lost 6 bases and J lost 5, with 17 bases in between. Germline values: CDR1 SEHNR, CDR2 FQNEAQ (reference sequence). CDR3 DNA sequence: TGTGCCAGCAGAAGTCCAGAAGGGGGGGACAATGAGCAGTTCTTC. It encodes CASRSPEGGDNEQFF.

The chain has TRBV7-2 and TRBJ1-2; D unresolved. The germline V and J ends were trimmed by 5 bases and 7 bases, with 20 bases remaining between them. The CDR3 contains 15 residues. Germline V CDR1 and CDR2: SGHTA, FQGNSA. The CDR3: CASSPVTTTLGGYTF. The CDR3 nucleotides are TGTGCCAGCAGCCCAGTGACAACCACGTTAGGTGGCTACACCTTC.

The gene calls are TRBV7-8 and TRBJ2-7; the D gene is possibly TRBD1 (5 bases). CDR1 and CDR2 (germline): SGHVS, FQNEAQ. The CDR3 consists of 15 residues. The V and J ends lost 2 bases and 6 bases respectively, with 17 bases between them. The CDR3: CASSLNRQGLSEQYF. The DNA for the CDR3 is TGTGCCAGCAGCTTAAATAGGCAGGGATTAAGCGAGCAGTACTTC.

The chain is built from TRBV10-3 and TRBJ1-6; 8 bases are a match to TRBD1. V was pared by 5 bases and J by 2 bases, with 8 bases of the junction left unmatched. CDR3 size: 17 residues. Germline values: CDR1 ENHRY, CDR2 SYGVKD. The CDR3 loop reads CAISSSGTGTYNSPLHF. DNA of the CDR3: TGTGCCATCAGTTCCTCCGGGACAGGCACCTATAATTCACCCCTCCACTTT.

V gene TRBV5-6 combines with J gene TRBJ2-7; 10 bases agree with TRBD1. J gave up 6 bases and V 5 bases, and 11 bases lay outside the gene matches. The CDR3 spans 15 residues. Per the germline V gene, CDR1 is SGHDT and CDR2 is YYEEEE. This CDR3 is CASSSARDRGSEQYF. The CDR3 DNA sequence: TGTGCCAGCAGTTCTGCCCGGGACAGGGGCAGCGAGCAGTACTTC.

This sequence joins TRBV5-1 and TRBJ2-7; TRBD1 aligns across 7 bases. The CDR3 is 15 residues long. Per the germline V gene, CDR1 is SGHRS and CDR2 is YFSETQ. J gave up 0 bases and V 1 base, and 4 bases lay outside the gene matches. The CDR3 spells CASSLKWDSSYEQYF. The CDR3 coding sequence is TGCGCCAGCAGCTTGAAGTGGGACAGCTCCTACGAGCAGTACTTC. The full variable domain, its missing parts supplied by reference TRBV5-1 and TRBJ2-7, is KAGVTQTPRYLIKTRGQQVTLSCSPISGHRSVSWYQQTPGQGLQFLFEYFSETQRNKGNFPGRFSGRQFSNSRSEMNVSTLELGDSALYLCASSLKWDSSYEQYFGPGTRLTVT.

The CDR3 DNA is TGTGCCAGCAGCTTTCAGGGTAACGAGCAGTACTTC. Protein sequence: CASSFQGNEQYF. V is TRBV7-6 and J is TRBJ2-7; possibly TRBD1 for D (5 bases). The length of the CDR3 is 12 residues. The germline V gene has CDR1 SGHVS and CDR2 FNYEAQ. V was clipped by 3 bases and J by 5 bases, with 8 bases between them.

The V gene is TRBV18, the J gene TRBJ2-7; TRBD1 matches 11 bases. The CDR3 is 15 amino acids. Trimming cost V 1 base and J 4 bases; bases outside gene matches: 3. Germline V lookup: CDR1 KGHSH, CDR2 LQKENI. CDR3 nucleotides: TGTGCCAGCTCACCACAGGGACAGGGGGGGTACGAGCAGTACTTC. Its protein product is CASSPQGQGGYEQYF.

The chain recombines TRBV5-1 with TRBJ1-1; tentative D call: TRBD1 (5 bases). Per germline, CDR1 SGHRS and CDR2 YFSETQ. V gave up 0 bases and J gave up 12 bases, with 21 bases separating them. This CDR3 spans 15 amino acids. CDR3 in amino acids: CASSLAALPPRETFF. In DNA, the CDR3 is TGCGCCAGCAGCTTGGCCGCCTTACCCCCCAGGGAAACTTTCTTT.

The chain combines TRBV11-3 with TRBJ1-1; no definite D call. There are 13 residues in the CDR3. CDR1 is SGHNT and CDR2 is YENEEA in the germline V gene. The V gene lost 0 bases and the J gene lost 5 bases, with 7 bases spanning the gap. The CDR3: CASSLERRTEAFF. CDR3 sequence (DNA): TGTGCCAGCAGCTTAGAACGGCGGACTGAAGCTTTCTTT.

The chain uses TRBV5-8 and TRBJ2-1, with TRBD2 identical over 12 bases. The J segment lost 6 bases and the V segment lost 2 bases, leaving 3 bases of the junction unmatched. This CDR3 has 15 residues. The germline CDR1 and CDR2 sequences are SGHTS and YDEGEE. The DNA for the CDR3 is TGTGCCAGCAGCTTCCTAGCGGGGGGGATCAATGAGCAGTTCTTC. This codes for CASSFLAGGINEQFF.

This sequence joins TRBV6-1 and TRBJ2-6, with 8 bases identical to TRBD1. The CDR3 totals 15 residues. Germline values: CDR1 MNHNS, CDR2 SASEGT. J lost 2 bases, V lost 6 bases, and 3 bases had no gene match. The CDR3 nucleotides read TGTGCCAGCAGGCCGACAGGGGCTGGGGCCAACGTCCTGACTTTC. Encoded protein: CASRPTGAGANVLTF.

The rearrangement links TRBV4-1 to TRBJ1-2; TRBD1 might be the D (6 bases). The CDR3 has 16 amino acids. V was trimmed by 6 bases and J by 0 bases, leaving 17 bases between them. Germline assignment: CDR1 MGHRA and CDR2 YSYEKL. CDR3 nucleotides: TGCGCCAGCAGGCACTGGGGGCAGTCTCCTAACTATGGCTACACCTTC. It encodes CASRHWGQSPNYGYTF.

V usage is TRBV28 and J usage is TRBJ1-1; TRBD1 might be the D (5 bases). Trimming stripped 7 bases from V and 0 bases from J, with 12 bases between. The CDR3 totals 14 residues. The V gene's germline CDR1 is MDHEN and CDR2 SYDVKM. CDR3 sequence (DNA): TGTGCCAGCACCAAGGGGCAGATGAACACTGAAGCTTTCTTT. Protein product: CASTKGQMNTEAFF.

The chain carries TRBV28 and TRBJ1-1; D call uncertain. CDR1 and CDR2 from the germline V gene are MDHEN and SYDVKM. The germline V and J ends were trimmed by 5 bases and 9 bases, with 10 bases remaining between them. CDR3 size: 11 residues. CDR3 DNA: TGTGCCAGCAGTCTCGAGGGAAAAGCTTTCTTT. It is translated as CASSLEGKAFF.

The V call is TRBV5-1, the J call TRBJ2-5; TRBD1 matches at 8 bases. V trimming: 0 bases; J trimming: 2 bases; junction bases outside the gene matches: 6. Germline assignment: CDR1 SGHRS and CDR2 YFSETQ. The CDR3 length is 16 residues. This CDR3 is CASSLGDRGEQETQYF. The CDR3 nucleotides read TGCGCCAGCAGCTTGGGAGACAGGGGAGAGCAAGAGACCCAGTACTTC. The variable domain in full, completed from reference TRBV5-1 and TRBJ2-5, reads KAGVTQTPRYLIKTRGQQVTLSCSPISGHRSVSWYQQTPGQGLQFLFEYFSETQRNKGNFPGRFSGRQFSNSRSEMNVSTLELGDSALYLCASSLGDRGEQETQYFGPGTRLLVL.

The V call is TRBV7-2, the J call TRBJ1-2, with TRBD1 as a possible D gene (5 bases). The CDR3 extends over 15 amino acids. CDR1 and CDR2 (germline): SGHTA, FQGNSA. V was cut by 0 bases and J by 7 bases, with 15 bases left in between. In DNA form, the CDR3 reads TGTGCCAGCAGCTTAGCGGAGTGGGGGGTCGGTGGCTACACCTTC. It specifies CASSLAEWGVGGYTF.

V gene TRBV2 combines with J gene TRBJ1-2, with D tentatively TRBD1 (5 bases). The CDR3 has 13 residues. V was shortened by 5 bases and J by 7 bases, with 14 bases between the two germline ends. Germline loops: CDR1 SNHLY, CDR2 FYNNEI. CDR3 amino acids: CASSQQDFGGYTF. CDR3 DNA sequence: TGTGCCAGCAGTCAACAGGATTTCGGTGGCTACACCTTC.

CDR3 amino acids: CASSATQGRGEKLFF. DNA of the CDR3: TGTGCCAGCAGTGCCACTCAGGGTCGAGGTGAAAAACTGTTTTTT. The genes are TRBV6-1 and TRBJ1-4, with D maybe TRBD1 (5 bases). CDR1 and CDR2 from the germline V gene are MNHNS and SASEGT. V lost 4 bases, J lost 7 bases, and 16 bases lay in between. The CDR3 runs to 15 residues.

About this clone itself: The sample contains more than one DNA sequence encoding this CDR3. The V gene is TRBV7-9, the J gene TRBJ1-1, with 7 bases aligning to TRBD1. The CDR3 spans 14 residues. J lost 0 bases, V lost 5 bases, and 3 bases had no gene match. Germline V gene lookup returns CDR1 SEHNR and CDR2 FQNEAQ (reference sequence). Here the CDR3 reads CASSPQGVNTEAFF. The CDR3 DNA reads TGTGCCAGCAGCCCTCAGGGGGTGAACACTGAAGCTTTCTTT.

The chain recombines TRBV7-9 with TRBJ2-2; maybe TRBD1 (6 bases). The CDR3 runs to 14 residues. V lost 2 bases to trimming and J lost 5 bases, with 9 bases between them. Germline V gives CDR1 SEHNR, CDR2 FQNEAQ (reference sequence). For the CDR3, the DNA is TGTGCCAGCAGCTTAAACCAGGGGACCGGGGAGCTGTTTTTT. It encodes CASSLNQGTGELFF.